The source of this T cell receptor (beta chain) is a study of blood T cell repertoires in COVID-19. Libraries were prepared by immunoSEQ multiplex PCR; TCRdb keeps only in-frame clonotypes and omits some of them. The sample has 55,000 to 75,000 clones, around nine tenths seen once. The V gene lost 6 bases and the J gene lost 6 bases, with 15 bases spanning the gap. Germline CDR1 and CDR2: SNHLY and FYNNEI. This CDR3 contains 14 residues. The chain is built from TRBV2 and TRBJ1-3; tentative D call: TRBD1 (6 bases). This TCR came from a human donor in a cohort sampled during active COVID-19. Input material: peripheral blood. Here the CDR3 reads CASSPQGYENTIYF. The CDR3 DNA is TGTGCCAGCAGCCCACAGGGTTACGAAAACACCATATATTTT.